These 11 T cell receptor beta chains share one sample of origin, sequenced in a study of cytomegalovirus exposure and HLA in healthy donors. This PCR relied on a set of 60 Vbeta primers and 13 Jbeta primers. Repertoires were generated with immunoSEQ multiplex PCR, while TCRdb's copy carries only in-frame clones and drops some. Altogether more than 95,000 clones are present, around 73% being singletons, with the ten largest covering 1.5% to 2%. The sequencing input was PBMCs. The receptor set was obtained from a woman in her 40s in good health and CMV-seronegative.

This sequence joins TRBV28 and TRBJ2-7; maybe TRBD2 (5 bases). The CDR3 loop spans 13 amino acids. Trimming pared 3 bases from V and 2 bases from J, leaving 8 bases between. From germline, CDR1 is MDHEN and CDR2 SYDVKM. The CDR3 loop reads CASSFSGAYEQYF. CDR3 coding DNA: TGTGCCAGCAGTTTTTCCGGGGCCTACGAGCAGTACTTC.

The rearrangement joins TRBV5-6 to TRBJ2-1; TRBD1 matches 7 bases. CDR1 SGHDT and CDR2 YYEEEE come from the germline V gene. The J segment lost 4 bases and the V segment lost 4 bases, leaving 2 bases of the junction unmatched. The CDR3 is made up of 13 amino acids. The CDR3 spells CASSGTVYNEQFF. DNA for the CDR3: TGTGCCAGCAGCGGGACAGTATACAATGAGCAGTTCTTC.

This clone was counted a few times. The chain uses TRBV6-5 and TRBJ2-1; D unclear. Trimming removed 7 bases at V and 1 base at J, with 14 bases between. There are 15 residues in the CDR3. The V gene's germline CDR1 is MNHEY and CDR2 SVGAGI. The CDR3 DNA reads TGTGCCAGCACCTCTAGAGGTTTATCCTACAATGAGCAGTTCTTC. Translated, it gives CASTSRGLSYNEQFF.

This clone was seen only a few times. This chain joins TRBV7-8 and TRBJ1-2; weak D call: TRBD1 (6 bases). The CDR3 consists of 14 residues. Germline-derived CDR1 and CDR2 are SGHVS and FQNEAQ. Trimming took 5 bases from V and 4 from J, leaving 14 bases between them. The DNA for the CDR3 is TGTGCCAGCAGCCCCACTGGACAGACCTATGGCTACACCTTC. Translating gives CASSPTGQTYGYTF.

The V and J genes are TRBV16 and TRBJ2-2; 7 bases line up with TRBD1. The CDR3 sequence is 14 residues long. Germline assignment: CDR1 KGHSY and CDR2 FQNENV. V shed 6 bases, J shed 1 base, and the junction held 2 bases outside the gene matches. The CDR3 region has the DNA TGTGCCAGCAGTCGACAGGGGAACACCGGGGAGCTGTTTTTT. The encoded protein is CASSRQGNTGELFF. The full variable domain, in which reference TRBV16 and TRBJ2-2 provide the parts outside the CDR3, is GEEVAQTPKHLVRGEGQKAKLYCAPIKGHSYVFWYQQVLKNEFKFLISFQNENVFDETGMPKERFSAKCLPNSPCSLEIQATKLEDSAVYFCASSRQGNTGELFFGEGSRLTVL.

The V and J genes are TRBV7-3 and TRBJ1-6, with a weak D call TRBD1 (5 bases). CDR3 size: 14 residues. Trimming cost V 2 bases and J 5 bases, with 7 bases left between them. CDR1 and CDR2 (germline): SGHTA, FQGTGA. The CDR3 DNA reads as TGTGCCAGCAGCTTACAGGGCAATAATTCACCCCTCCACTTT. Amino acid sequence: CASSLQGNNSPLHF.

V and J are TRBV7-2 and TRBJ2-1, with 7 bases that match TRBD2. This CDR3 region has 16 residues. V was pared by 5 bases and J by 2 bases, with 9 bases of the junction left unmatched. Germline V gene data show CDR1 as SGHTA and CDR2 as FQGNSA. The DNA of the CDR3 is TGTGCCAGCAGCCGCCCCTGGGAGGGCCCCTACAATGAGCAGTTCTTC. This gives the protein CASSRPWEGPYNEQFF. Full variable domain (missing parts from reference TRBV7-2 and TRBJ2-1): GAGVSQSPSNKVTEKGKDVELRCDPISGHTALYWYRQSLGQGLEFLIYFQGNSAPDKSGLPSDRFSAERTGGSVSTLTIQRTQQEDSAVYLCASSRPWEGPYNEQFFGPGTRLTVL.

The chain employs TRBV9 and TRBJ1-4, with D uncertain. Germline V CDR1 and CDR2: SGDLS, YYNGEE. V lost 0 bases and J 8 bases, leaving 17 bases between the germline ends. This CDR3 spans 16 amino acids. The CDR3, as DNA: TGTGCCAGCAGCGTAGGCCCCCGTCGGGAAAAGGAAAAACTGTTTTTT. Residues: CASSVGPRREKEKLFF.

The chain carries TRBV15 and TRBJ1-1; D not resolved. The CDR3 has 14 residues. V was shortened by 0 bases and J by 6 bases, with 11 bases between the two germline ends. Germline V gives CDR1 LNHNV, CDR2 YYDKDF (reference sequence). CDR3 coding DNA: TGTGCCACCAGCAGAGATCTCGGGGATCCTGAAGCTTTCTTT. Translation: CATSRDLGDPEAFF.

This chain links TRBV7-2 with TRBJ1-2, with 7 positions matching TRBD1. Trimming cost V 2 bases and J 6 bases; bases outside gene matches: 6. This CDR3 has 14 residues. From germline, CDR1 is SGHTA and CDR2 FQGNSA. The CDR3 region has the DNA TGTGCCAGCAGCTTATTGCAGGGGGAACATGGCTACACCTTC. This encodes CASSLLQGEHGYTF.

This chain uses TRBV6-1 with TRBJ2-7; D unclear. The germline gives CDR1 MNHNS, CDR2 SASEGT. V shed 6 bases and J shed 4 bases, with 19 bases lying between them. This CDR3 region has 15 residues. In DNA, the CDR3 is TGTGCCAGCAGCCGGTCCGTTAGATTCTCTTACGAGCAGTACTTC. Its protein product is CASSRSVRFSYEQYF.